Presented here are 26 T cell receptor beta chains from one specimen sequenced in a study of T cell responses to AZD1222 COVID-19 vaccine. Profiling relied on immunoSEQ multiplex PCR, and the TCRdb table lists in-frame clones only, not all of them. This table has approximately 17,000 clones, 80% appearing once. The input for sequencing was peripheral blood, taken 28 days after the second AZD1222 dose. All receptors come from an adult who received the AZD1222 COVID-19 vaccine.

Only a few counts were recorded for this clone. The rearrangement links TRBV6-5 to TRBJ2-5; TRBD1 is a possible D gene (6 bases). The CDR3 is made up of 15 amino acids. Trimming removed 2 bases from V and 3 bases from J, with 13 bases in between. Germline loops: CDR1 MNHEY, CDR2 SVGAGI. The CDR3, as DNA: TGTGCCAGCAGTTACGCCCCGGACAGAAAAGAGACCCAGTACTTC. This translates into CASSYAPDRKETQYF.

The gene calls are TRBV5-5 and TRBJ1-2; 7 nucleotides match TRBD1. This CDR3 has 14 amino acids. Per germline, CDR1 SGHKS and CDR2 YYEKEE (reference sequence). V was clipped by 1 base and J by 4 bases; unmatched bases: 4. The CDR3 coding sequence is TGTGCCAGCAGCTTGAGGCAGGGGGGCTATGGCTACACCTTC. Translated, it gives CASSLRQGGYGYTF.

The chain carries TRBV24-1 and TRBJ1-4; 7 nucleotides align to TRBD1. V lost 4 bases, J lost 6 bases, and 13 bases stayed unmatched. From germline, CDR1 is KGHDR and CDR2 SFDVKD. The CDR3 loop spans 17 amino acids. The CDR3 loop reads CATSDSDRERLYEKLFF. For the CDR3, the DNA is TGTGCCACCAGTGACTCTGACAGGGAGAGACTCTATGAAAAACTGTTTTTT.

The chain is built from TRBV14 and TRBJ1-6; D call uncertain. Trimming removed 0 bases at V and 9 bases at J, with 9 bases between. There are 14 residues in the CDR3. From germline, CDR1 is SGHDN and CDR2 FVKESK. Here the CDR3 reads CASSQEFFGSPLHF. CDR3 DNA: TGTGCCAGCAGCCAAGAGTTCTTCGGTTCACCCCTCCACTTT. Looking up the rest from reference TRBV14 and TRBJ1-6 gives the full variable domain: EAGVTQFPSHSVIEKGQTVTLRCDPISGHDNLYWYRRVMGKEIKFLLHFVKESKQDESGMPNNRFLAERTGGTYSTLKVQPAELEDSGVYFCASSQEFFGSPLHFGNGTRLTVT.

This clone has more than one count but fewer than ten. This chain joins TRBV7-2 and TRBJ1-2; D remains ambiguous. The germline V and J ends were trimmed by 3 bases and 3 bases, with 2 bases remaining between them. Germline-derived CDR1 and CDR2 are SGHTA and FQGNSA. The CDR3 totals 11 residues. This chain's CDR3 is CASSLHYGYTF. DNA for the CDR3: TGTGCCAGCAGCTTGCACTATGGCTACACCTTC. Filled out from reference TRBV7-2 and TRBJ1-2, the complete variable domain reads GAGVSQSPSNKVTEKGKDVELRCDPISGHTALYWYRQSLGQGLEFLIYFQGNSAPDKSGLPSDRFSAERTGGSVSTLTIQRTQQEDSAVYLCASSLHYGYTFGSGTRLTVV.

The rearrangement links TRBV2 to TRBJ2-5; TRBD2 might be the D (6 bases). Trimming took off 7 bases at V and 5 bases at J, with 17 bases between the two ends. This CDR3 is 14 amino acids long. Germline V CDR1 and CDR2: SNHLY, FYNNEI. The CDR3 is CASNPGLLRETQYF. CDR3 DNA sequence: TGTGCCAGCAACCCGGGACTTCTCCGGGAGACCCAGTACTTC.

V gene TRBV6-2 or TRBV6-3 combines with J gene TRBJ2-1; 11 nucleotides agree with TRBD2. CDR3 length: 15 residues. Trimming at V came to 5 bases and at J to 4 bases, leaving 4 bases not matched to a gene. Looked up from germline, CDR1 is MNHEY and CDR2 is SVGEGT. Written as DNA, the CDR3 is TGTGCCAGCAGTAATAGCGGGGGGGCTTACAATGAGCAGTTCTTC. It yields the protein CASSNSGGAYNEQFF.

This clone has just a few counts. CDR3 nucleotide sequence: TGCGCCAGCAGCCAGGAGATTCGGGGCTCTGGGGCCAACGTCCTGACTTTC. Protein: CASSQEIRGSGANVLTF. V gene TRBV4-3 combines with J gene TRBJ2-6, with a tentative D call TRBD2 (5 bases). CDR1 LGHNA and CDR2 YSLEER come from the germline V gene. The CDR3 covers 17 residues. Trimming pared 3 bases from V and 0 bases from J, leaving 12 bases between.

J is TRBJ1-1 and V is TRBV3-1 (or the pseudogene TRBV3-2); 9 bases are shared with TRBD1. This CDR3 is 14 amino acids long. The germline CDR1 and CDR2 sequences are LGHDT and YNNKEL (reference sequence). Losses at the gene ends were 5 bases for V and 5 bases for J; bases not matched to a gene: 6. CDR3 nucleotide sequence: TGTGCCAGCAGCAAACAGGGGGCGGAAACTGAAGCTTTCTTT. The encoded protein is CASSKQGAETEAFF.

V usage is TRBV7-2 and J usage is TRBJ1-1; a weak D match, TRBD1 (6 bases). CDR3 length: 14 amino acids. V was trimmed by 1 base and J by 4 bases, leaving 10 bases between them. Germline V lookup: CDR1 SGHTA, CDR2 FQGNSA. The CDR3 loop is CASSLERGTTEAFF. In nucleotides, the CDR3 is TGTGCCAGCAGCTTAGAGAGGGGGACCACTGAAGCTTTCTTT.

The chain uses TRBV19 and TRBJ1-5; a possible D gene is TRBD1 (5 bases). This CDR3 region has 13 residues. V was cut by 5 bases and J by 9 bases, with 14 bases left in between. Germline values: CDR1 LNHDA, CDR2 SQIVND (reference sequence). CDR3 in amino acids: CASSLQVGLPQHF. CDR3 nucleotides: TGTGCCAGTAGTCTCCAGGTGGGGCTGCCCCAGCATTTT.

The rearrangement uses TRBV5-4 and TRBJ2-7; perhaps TRBD2 as D (6 bases). The CDR3 contains 14 residues. Trimming took off 10 bases at V and 2 bases at J, with 19 bases between the two ends. Germline V gene sequence: CDR1 SGHNT, CDR2 YYREEE (reference sequence). The CDR3 protein is CAWQRGLTTYEQYF. CDR3 sequence (DNA): TGTGCCTGGCAACGGGGACTGACGACCTACGAGCAGTACTTC.

This chain links TRBV9 with TRBJ2-3; a weak D match, TRBD2 (5 bases). This CDR3 spans 15 amino acids. Deletions cut 4 bases from V and 2 bases from J, with 14 bases between. CDR1 and CDR2 from the germline V gene are SGDLS and YYNGEE. The CDR3 DNA follows: TGTGCCAGCAGCTCCGGGGTTGGCATCACAGATACGCAGTATTTT. This encodes CASSSGVGITDTQYF.

As for this clone: One junction end does not reproduce the germline sequence, and a read error may be involved. This chain joins TRBV7-2 and TRBJ1-1; D may be TRBD1 (5 bases). CDR3 length equals 15 residues. Germline loops: CDR1 SGHTA, CDR2 FQGNSA. This CDR3 reads CASSLAAGGGTEAFF. CDR3 in DNA: TGTGCCAGCAGCCTAGCGGCGGGGGGGGGCACTGAAGCTTTCTTT.

V and J are TRBV4-3 and TRBJ1-6; a possible D gene is TRBD1 (6 bases). CDR1 is LGHNA, CDR2 YSLEER, per germline. This CDR3 is 15 amino acids long. Deletions cut 3 bases from V and 10 bases from J, with 16 bases between. CDR3: CASSQFHDRPSPLHF. The CDR3 DNA is TGCGCCAGCAGCCAGTTCCATGACAGGCCCTCACCCCTCCACTTT.

The chain is built from TRBV5-6 and TRBJ1-2; TRBD1 matches at 12 bases. Germline V gives CDR1 SGHDT, CDR2 YYEEEE. The CDR3 contains 16 residues. V trimming: 3 bases; J trimming: 4 bases; junction bases outside the gene matches: 7. The CDR3 is CASSSYRDRGLYGYTF. The CDR3 DNA sequence: TGTGCCAGCAGCTCGTACCGGGACAGGGGGCTCTATGGCTACACCTTC.

This chain links TRBV5-8 with TRBJ1-2; no reliable D call. The ends were cut back, 0 bases at V and 4 bases at J, with 1 base in the middle. The CDR3 runs to 11 residues. Germline V gene data show CDR1 as SGHTS and CDR2 as YDEGEE. The CDR3 bases are TGTGCCAGCAGCTTGGGCTATGGCTACACCTTC. As protein: CASSLGYGYTF.

The V call is TRBV13, the J call TRBJ2-3; tentatively, D is TRBD1 or TRBD2 (5 bases each). The V gene's germline CDR1 is PRHDT and CDR2 FYEKMQ (reference sequence). The V end was cut by 3 bases, the J end by 5 bases, with 6 bases between. The CDR3 has 12 amino acids. The CDR3 spells CASSLGEDTQYF. In nucleotides, the CDR3 is TGTGCCAGCAGCTTGGGGGAAGATACGCAGTATTTT.

The V and J genes are TRBV30 and TRBJ1-6, with TRBD1 matching over 7 bases. Germline CDR1 reads GTSNPN; CDR2 reads SVGIG (reference sequence). V gave up 0 bases and J gave up 6 bases; unmatched junction bases: 5. The CDR3 contains 15 residues. The CDR3 DNA sequence: TGTGCCTGGAGTGTACAACAGGGGAGTAATTCACCCCTCCACTTT. The encoded protein is CAWSVQQGSNSPLHF.

V is TRBV7-9 and J is TRBJ1-1; D uncertain. V lost 4 bases and J lost 6, with 12 bases in between. The CDR3 loop spans 13 amino acids. CDR1 and CDR2 (germline): SEHNR, FQNEAQ (reference sequence). The CDR3 region is CASSSRYNPEAFF. CDR3 coding DNA: TGTGCCAGCAGCTCCCGATACAATCCTGAAGCTTTCTTT.

This clone was observed a few times. V gene TRBV4-1 combines with J gene TRBJ1-5; TRBD1 aligns across 7 bases. The V and J ends lost 2 bases and 3 bases, in that order; junction bases with no gene match: 4. This CDR3 contains 15 residues. Per germline, CDR1 MGHRA and CDR2 YSYEKL. CDR3 nucleotides: TGCGCCAGCAGCCAACCCGGGACAGACAATCAGCCCCAGCATTTT. The encoded protein is CASSQPGTDNQPQHF.

This clone showed up just once. The chain joins TRBV4-1 to TRBJ2-7; TRBD2 matches 7 bases. The CDR3 has 15 amino acids. CDR1 and CDR2 (germline): MGHRA, YSYEKL. Trimming removed 4 bases from V and 0 bases from J; junction bases left unmatched: 6. The CDR3 DNA reads TGCGCCAGCAGCCTGCAGCGGGGAAGCTCCTACGAGCAGTACTTC. Translating it yields CASSLQRGSSYEQYF.

The chain combines TRBV5-1 with TRBJ1-4; D remains ambiguous. CDR1 SGHRS and CDR2 YFSETQ come from the germline V gene. The CDR3 runs 16 residues. V lost 0 bases, J lost 7 bases, and 16 bases lay in between. CDR3 nucleotide sequence: TGCGCCAGCAGCTTGGGTCCCCGTGGTCGGGCTGAAAAACTGTTTTTT. Translation gives CASSLGPRGRAEKLFF.

The chain joins TRBV5-5 to TRBJ2-7, with D maybe TRBD2 (5 bases). The germline V gene has CDR1 SGHKS and CDR2 YYEKEE (reference sequence). V was trimmed by 3 bases and J by 3 bases, leaving 7 bases between them. There are 12 residues in the CDR3. CDR3 loop: CASSWENYEQYF. CDR3 nucleotide sequence: TGTGCCAGCAGCTGGGAGAACTACGAGCAGTACTTC.

The chain links TRBV7-3 to TRBJ1-1; the D gene is possibly TRBD1 (6 bases). The germline CDR1 and CDR2 sequences are SGHTA and FQGTGA. Trimming stripped 4 bases from V and 0 bases from J, with 9 bases between. The CDR3 extends over 14 amino acids. CDR3: CASSSGQLNTEAFF. The CDR3 DNA sequence: TGTGCCAGCAGCTCCGGACAGCTGAACACTGAAGCTTTCTTT. The full variable domain, its missing parts supplied by reference TRBV7-3 and TRBJ1-1, is GAGVSQTPSNKVTEKGKYVELRCDPISGHTALYWYRQSLGQGPEFLIYFQGTGAADDSGLPNDRFFAVRPEGSVSTLKIQRTERGDSAVYLCASSSGQLNTEAFFGQGTRLTVV.

The rearrangement joins TRBV14 to TRBJ1-2; D unresolved. Trimming took off 0 bases at V and 0 bases at J, with 17 bases between the two ends. CDR3 length equals 18 residues. CDR1 and CDR2 from the germline V gene are SGHDN and FVKESK. Here the CDR3 reads CASSQEAPRVGANYGYTF. The DNA of the CDR3 is TGTGCCAGCAGCCAAGAGGCACCTCGTGTTGGGGCTAACTATGGCTACACCTTC.